By share of the sample, the clone carrying this T cell receptor (beta chain) is medium-sized. This table comes from immunoSEQ multiplex PCR, and its TCRdb copy is limited to in-frame clones, with some not included. The sample has more than 300,000 clones; 86% are singletons. The sample originates from a study of Ad26.COV2.S vaccination and SARS-CoV-2 variants. CDR1 and CDR2 from the germline V gene are SGDLS and YYNGEE. Trimming left V 0 bases short and J 7 bases short, with 10 bases between. The CDR3 runs to 14 residues. The sample's treatment: about 20 received Ad26.COV2.S at low or high dose, single or two shots; 5 received placebo; per-sample allocation not given. Specimen acquisition occurred on day 63 following the initial vaccine or placebo injection. Cohort 1b enrolled adults aged 18-55 years in Boston.

The chain joins TRBV9 to TRBJ1-4; D uncertain. The sequence was obtained from a person between 18 and 59 years old who received the Ad26.COV2.S COVID-19 vaccine or a placebo. The sequencing here drew on peripheral blood, taken in a trial of Ad26.COV2.S vaccine versus placebo. In DNA, the CDR3 is TGTGCCAGCAGCGTAGAGGGCGTTGGTGAAAAACTGTTTTTT. Amino acids: CASSVEGVGEKLFF. The whole variable domain, remainder taken from reference TRBV9 and TRBJ1-4, is DSGVTQTPKHLITATGQRVTLRCSPRSGDLSVYWYQQSLDQGLQFLIQYYNGEERAKGNILERFSAQQFPDLHSELNLSSLELGDSALYFCASSVEGVGEKLFFGSGTQLSVL.